The 11 T cell receptor beta chains below were found in one sample sequenced in a study of somatic mutations in cytotoxic T cells in rheumatoid arthritis. The data were produced by immunoSEQ multiplex PCR, yet TCRdb's version contains in-frame clones alone and is incomplete. The table records under 5,500 clones, 65% to 85% of them present only once. Sequencing was carried out using CD8+ T cells sorted from blood. All receptors derive from a man between 65 and 85 years old with rheumatoid arthritis.

The chain has TRBV5-1 and TRBJ1-1, with 9 nucleotides matching TRBD1. The germline gives CDR1 SGHRS, CDR2 YFSETQ. The CDR3 sequence is 14 residues long. After removal of 6 bases from V and 5 bases from J, the junction contained 8 bases not matched to a gene. The CDR3 loop reads CASTTGGLGTEAFF. DNA for the CDR3: TGCGCCAGCACCACAGGGGGCCTAGGAACTGAAGCTTTCTTT.

The chain links TRBV30 to TRBJ2-7, with 8 bases matching TRBD2. V shed 4 bases, J shed 0 bases, and the junction held 5 bases outside the gene matches. The CDR3 runs 14 residues. The germline gives CDR1 GTSNPN, CDR2 SVGIG (reference sequence). The CDR3 DNA follows: TGTGCCTGGATTGGAAGCGGGGGCTCCTACGAGCAGTACTTC. As protein: CAWIGSGGSYEQYF.

The chain uses TRBV11-3 and TRBJ2-2; D might be TRBD1 (6 bases). The length of the CDR3 is 12 residues. The V end was cut by 7 bases, the J end by 6 bases, with 9 bases between. Germline CDR1 SGHNT, CDR2 YENEEA. The CDR3 region has the DNA TGTGCCAGCAAGCAGGGGTCCGGGGAGCTGTTTTTT. Protein: CASKQGSGELFF.

The V gene is TRBV28, the J gene TRBJ2-3; the D is unclear. This CDR3 is built from 13 residues. The germline CDR1 and CDR2 sequences are MDHEN and SYDVKM. Trimming stripped 6 bases from V and 6 bases from J, with 13 bases between. The CDR3 DNA sequence: TGTGCCAGCAGCTTCCTTGCCGGGGATACGCAGTATTTT. It codes for CASSFLAGDTQYF. The variable domain in full, with the rest retrieved from reference TRBV28 and TRBJ2-3, is DVKVTQSSRYLVKRTGEKVFLECVQDMDHENMFWYRQDPGLGLRLIYFSYDVKMKEKGDIPEGYSVSREKKERFSLILESASTNQTSMYLCASSFLAGDTQYFGPGTRLTVL.

This chain uses TRBV28 with TRBJ2-3; D may be TRBD1 (6 bases). The CDR3 is 19 amino acids. From germline, CDR1 is MDHEN and CDR2 SYDVKM. Trimming left V 5 bases short and J 6 bases short, with 30 bases between. DNA for the CDR3: TGTGCCAGCAGTCCAATACACCTCCGGGACACGTCAGAATTGGATACGCAGTATTTT. This encodes CASSPIHLRDTSELDTQYF.

DNA of the CDR3: TGTGCCAGCAGTCAGGGGTTGGGGAATCAGCCCCAGCATTTT. It is translated as CASSQGLGNQPQHF. This rearrangement joins TRBV2 to TRBJ1-5; the D gene is possibly TRBD1 (6 bases). Germline V gene data show CDR1 as SNHLY and CDR2 as FYNNEI. The V end was cut by 5 bases, the J end by 4 bases, with 12 bases between. The CDR3 runs to 14 residues.

The chain carries TRBV27 and TRBJ1-2; TRBD1 agrees at 9 bases. The J segment lost 0 bases and the V segment lost 6 bases, leaving 11 bases of the junction unmatched. The CDR3 loop spans 17 amino acids. Germline V lookup: CDR1 MNHEY, CDR2 SMNVEV (reference sequence). The CDR3 here is CASRTHRGPLANYGYTF. CDR3 bases: TGTGCCAGCAGGACACACAGGGGGCCCTTAGCTAACTATGGCTACACCTTC.

The chain is built from TRBV7-9 and TRBJ1-1, with D hard to call. The V end lost 4 bases, the J end lost 1 base, and 4 bases lay between the germline ends. The CDR3 consists of 12 residues. Germline values: CDR1 SEHNR, CDR2 FQNEAQ (reference sequence). The CDR3 sequence: CASSSRNTEAFF. Here the CDR3 DNA reads TGTGCCAGCAGCTCCCGGAACACTGAAGCTTTCTTT.

This clone was detected a few times. It differs at one base from a far larger clone, so likely a read error. This chain connects TRBV6-5 to TRBJ2-7; tentatively, D is TRBD2 (6 bases). Germline CDR1 and CDR2: MNHEY and SVGAGI. CDR3 size: 13 residues. CDR3 loop: CASTYSGTDEQYF. The CDR3 DNA sequence: TGTGCCAGCACTTACTCGGGGACTGACGAGCAGTACTTC.

The gene calls are TRBV28 and TRBJ1-4, with D unclear. CDR1 is MDHEN and CDR2 is SYDVKM in the germline V gene. The CDR3 loop spans 16 amino acids. V lost 3 bases and J lost 0, with 11 bases in between. CDR3 protein: CASSFREESTNEKLFF. The CDR3 region has the DNA TGTGCCAGCAGTTTCCGGGAAGAATCAACTAATGAAAAACTGTTTTTT.

The chain uses TRBV2 and TRBJ2-1, with a tentative D call TRBD1 (5 bases). Germline V gene lookup returns CDR1 SNHLY and CDR2 FYNNEI. Trimming stripped 1 base from V and 2 bases from J, with 15 bases between. The CDR3 consists of 17 residues. CDR3 DNA: TGTGCCAGCAGTGAAGAAGGGGCTTGGAAGCCCTACAATGAGCAGTTCTTC. Translating it yields CASSEEGAWKPYNEQFF.